The sequence of this T cell receptor (beta chain) was determined in a study of CD8 T cells in Susac syndrome. Roughly 0.45 to 1 ug RNA was reverse transcribed with random hexamers. The immunoSEQ assay covered 54 Vbeta and 13 Jbeta segments for CDR3. TCRdb reanalysed the immunoSEQ multiplex PCR reads using MiXCR and keeps one entry per CDR3 protein. The table has 250,000 to 350,000 distinct CDR3 sequences, about 85% seen once; the top ten hold 0.11%. Germline lookup yields CDR1 DFQATT and CDR2 SNEGSKA (reference sequence). Trimming took 6 bases from V and 4 from J, leaving 13 bases between them. CDR3 size: 12 residues.

This clonotype was sampled from a human donor with multiple sclerosis. The specimen was CD8+ T cells from PBMCs. The chain employs TRBV20-1 and TRBJ2-7, with D possibly being TRBD1 (5 bases). Here the CDR3 DNA reads TGCAGTGCCAGACAGATTGAGTACGAGCAGTACTTC. It codes for CSARQIEYEQYF.